The 8 T cell receptor beta chains below all came from one sample that was sequenced in a study of blood T cell repertoires in COVID-19. The assay was immunoSEQ multiplex PCR, and TCRdb's table has in-frame clones only and misses some. The data contain about 170,000 clones, around nine tenths of them seen just once; the ten biggest clones take up 2.5% to 4%. The sequenced sample consisted of peripheral blood. These receptors were collected from a man aged 70 or older with acute or convalescent COVID-19.

The chain has TRBV11-2 and TRBJ1-2; 7 bases map to TRBD1. CDR1 is SGHAT, CDR2 FQNNGV, per germline. V was pared by 5 bases and J by 4 bases, with 13 bases of the junction left unmatched. The CDR3 length is 16 residues. In DNA form, the CDR3 reads TGTGCCAGCAGCAAAAGGAACAGGGGCCTGGGCTATGGCTACACCTTC. Encoded protein: CASSKRNRGLGYGYTF.

Written as DNA, the CDR3 is TGTGCCAGCAGCCCCCTAGGGGAGCTGTTTTTT. Its protein is CASSPLGELFF. The chain recombines TRBV12-3 or TRBV12-4 with TRBJ2-2; D uncertain. Trimming pared 6 bases from V and 8 bases from J, leaving 7 bases between. The CDR3 sequence is 11 residues long.

The chain is built from TRBV18 and TRBJ1-2; D not resolved. The CDR3 extends over 12 amino acids. The V end was cut by 6 bases, the J end by 4 bases, with 9 bases between. Per germline, CDR1 KGHSH and CDR2 LQKENI. The CDR3 spells CASSTSSYGYTF. The CDR3 bases are TGTGCCAGCTCCACTTCGAGCTATGGCTACACCTTC.

This clone appeared a few times. The chain joins TRBV30 to TRBJ1-1; 7 bases line up with TRBD1. The V segment lost 3 bases and the J segment 0 bases; nucleotides outside the gene matches: 4. This CDR3 has 14 residues. From germline, CDR1 is GTSNPN and CDR2 SVGIG (reference sequence). CDR3 protein: CAWRRQGMNTEAFF. CDR3 bases: TGTGCCTGGAGGCGACAGGGCATGAACACTGAAGCTTTCTTT. Full variable domain (rest looked up from reference TRBV30 and TRBJ1-1): SQTIHQWPATLVQPVGSPLSLECTVEGTSNPNLYWYRQAAGRGLQLLFYSVGIGQISSEVPQNLSASRPQDRQFILSSKKLLLSDSGFYLCAWRRQGMNTEAFFGQGTRLTVV.

The chain recombines TRBV11-2 with TRBJ1-1; 10 nucleotides agree with TRBD1. Germline-derived CDR1 and CDR2 are SGHAT and FQNNGV. The CDR3 contains 15 residues. V was clipped by 6 bases and J by 8 bases; unmatched bases: 12. CDR3 sequence reads: CASRALGTGVVEAFF. The CDR3 DNA reads TGTGCCAGCAGGGCGCTTGGGACAGGGGTGGTGGAAGCTTTCTTT.

J is TRBJ1-6 and V is TRBV5-1; 8 positions match TRBD1. Trimming at V came to 4 bases and at J to 13 bases, leaving 7 bases not matched to a gene. CDR3 length: 13 residues. Germline-derived CDR1 and CDR2 are SGHRS and YFSETQ. The CDR3 bases are TGCGCCAGCAGCCCTCTAGGACAGGGTCCCCTCCACTTT. As protein: CASSPLGQGPLHF.

The chain uses TRBV5-6 and TRBJ1-3, with a possible D match to TRBD1 (5 bases). Germline-derived CDR1 and CDR2 are SGHDT and YYEEEE. There are 15 residues in the CDR3. The germline V and J ends were trimmed by 4 bases and 0 bases, with 11 bases remaining between them. The CDR3 region is CASSPLGGSGNTIYF. As DNA, the CDR3 is TGTGCCAGCAGCCCGCTCGGGGGCTCTGGAAACACCATATATTTT.

The V gene is TRBV14, the J gene TRBJ2-5; the D is unclear. CDR3 length: 13 residues. Germline V CDR1 and CDR2: SGHDN, FVKESK. Deletions cut 3 bases from V and 0 bases from J, with 5 bases between. The CDR3 nucleotides read TGTGCCAGCAGCCAGCGATACCAAGAGACCCAGTACTTC. It translates to CASSQRYQETQYF.